This T cell receptor beta chain was obtained from a study of tumor-infiltrating lymphocytes in primary liver carcinoma. For the study at large: The patient group consisted of men and women aged 30 to 69 years. Each of the growths was stage T1-T3 N0M0, extending roughly 4.2 to 11 cm across. Study-level points and caveats: For tumor-adjacent and tumor-blood pairs, overlap was less than that seen for tumor region pairs.

Germline assignment: CDR1 LGHNA and CDR2 YNFKEQ. The CDR3 runs to 17 residues. A remark on this clonotype: Its antigen is unidentified. Just one base apart from a much larger clone, this may be a read error.

The researchers obtained blood RNA from unsorted whole blood and also extracted germline DNA. Patients were chronically HBV-infected and treatment-naive. A primer in the constant region served to generate TCR beta cDNA from approximately 500 ng of total RNA. What produced the TCR beta libraries was three nested multiplex PCR rounds using slightly modified ARM-PCR. Both of the initial two PCR rounds ran for around 9 cycles and employed TRBV1-TRBV30 forward primers alongside a C-beta reverse primer. TCRdb passed the multiplex PCR reads through MiXCR, listing each CDR3 protein once. The sample consists of fewer than 250,000 distinct CDR3 sequences, less than 75% of them appearing once.

This chain joins TRBV4-2 and TRBJ2-1, with TRBD2 matching over 7 bases. What was sequenced was peripheral blood. The clonotype comes from a woman aged 60 to 75 with primary liver carcinoma and hepatitis B virus infection. This chain's CDR3 is CASRQDWREGRNNEQFF. For the CDR3, the DNA is TGTGCCAGCAGGCAAGATTGGAGGGAGGGCAGGAACAATGAGCAGTTCTTC.